This T cell receptor (beta chain) was identified in a study of T cell responses to AZD1222 COVID-19 vaccine. Background on the study: Doses given second, at about 4 or about 12 weeks, were pooled.

Germline CDR1 reads LGHNT; CDR2 reads FRNRAP. This CDR3 is 12 amino acids long. V was cut by 4 bases and J by 6 bases, with 7 bases left in between. Profiled with immunoSEQ multiplex PCR; TCRdb holds only in-frame clones, not every one. The sample holds around 100,000 clones; around nine tenths are singletons and the top ten take more than 15%. This chain connects TRBV12-5 to TRBJ2-1; D remains unclear. This sequence originates from an adult in good health. The specimen was peripheral blood, collected on day 0 of AZD1222 vaccination. The CDR3 reads CASGSWGNEQFF. The CDR3 nucleotides read TGTGCTAGTGGTTCGTGGGGCAATGAGCAGTTCTTC.